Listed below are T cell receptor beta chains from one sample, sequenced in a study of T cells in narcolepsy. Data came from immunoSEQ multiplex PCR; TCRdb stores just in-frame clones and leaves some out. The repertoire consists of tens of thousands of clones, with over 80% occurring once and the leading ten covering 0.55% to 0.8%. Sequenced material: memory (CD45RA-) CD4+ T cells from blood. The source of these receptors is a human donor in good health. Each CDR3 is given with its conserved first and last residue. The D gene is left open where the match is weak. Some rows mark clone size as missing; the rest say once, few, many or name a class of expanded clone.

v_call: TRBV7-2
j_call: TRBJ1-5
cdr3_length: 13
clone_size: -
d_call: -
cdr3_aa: CASSIRGDQPQHF
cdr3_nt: TGTGCCAGCAGTATACGAGGGGATCAGCCCCAGCATTTT

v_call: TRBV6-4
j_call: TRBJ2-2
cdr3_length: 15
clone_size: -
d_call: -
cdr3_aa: CASSVNGANTGELFF
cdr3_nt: TGTGCCAGCAGTGTAAACGGCGCGAACACCGGGGAGCTGTTTTTT

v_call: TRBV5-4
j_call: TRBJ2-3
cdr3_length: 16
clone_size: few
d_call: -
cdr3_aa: CASSLGQTHRTDTQYF
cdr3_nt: TGTGCCAGCAGCTTGGGGCAGACACACCGCACAGATACGCAGTATTTT

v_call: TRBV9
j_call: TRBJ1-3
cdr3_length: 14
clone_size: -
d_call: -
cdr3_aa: CASSVATTGNTIYF
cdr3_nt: TGTGCCAGCAGCGTAGCAACTACTGGAAACACCATATATTTT

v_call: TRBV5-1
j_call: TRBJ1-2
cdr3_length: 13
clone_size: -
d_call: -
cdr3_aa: CASSPGPGEGYTF
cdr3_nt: TGCGCCAGCAGCCCCGGACCTGGAGAGGGCTACACCTTC

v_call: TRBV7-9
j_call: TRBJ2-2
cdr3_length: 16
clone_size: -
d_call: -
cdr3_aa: CASSLYGGAATGELFF
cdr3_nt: TGTGCCAGCAGCTTATATGGCGGTGCAGCCACCGGGGAGCTGTTTTTT

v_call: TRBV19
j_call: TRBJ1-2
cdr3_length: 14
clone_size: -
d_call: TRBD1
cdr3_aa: CASSWTGAENGYTF
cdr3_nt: TGTGCCAGTAGTTGGACAGGGGCGGAAAATGGCTACACCTTC

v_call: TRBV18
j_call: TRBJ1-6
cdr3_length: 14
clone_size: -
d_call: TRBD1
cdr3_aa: CASSPTGNNSPLHF
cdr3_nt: TGTGCCAGCTCACCGACAGGGAACAATTCACCCCTCCACTTT

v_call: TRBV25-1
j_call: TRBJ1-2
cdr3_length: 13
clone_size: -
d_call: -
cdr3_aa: CASSETGFYGYTF
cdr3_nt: TGTGCCAGCAGTGAAACAGGGTTCTATGGCTACACCTTC

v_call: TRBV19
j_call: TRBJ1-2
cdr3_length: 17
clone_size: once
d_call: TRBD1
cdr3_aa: CASSIGTGRPSNYGYTF
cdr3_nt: TGTGCCAGTAGTATTGGGACAGGGCGCCCTTCGAACTATGGCTACACCTTC

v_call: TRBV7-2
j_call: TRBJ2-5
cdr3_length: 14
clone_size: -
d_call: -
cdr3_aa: CASGASVKRETQYF
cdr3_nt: TGTGCCAGCGGCGCCTCGGTCAAACGAGAGACCCAGTACTTC

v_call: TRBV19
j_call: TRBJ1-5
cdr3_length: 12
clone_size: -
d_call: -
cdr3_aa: CASSIGQLPQHF
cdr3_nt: TGTGCCAGTAGTATAGGGCAGCTGCCCCAGCATTTT

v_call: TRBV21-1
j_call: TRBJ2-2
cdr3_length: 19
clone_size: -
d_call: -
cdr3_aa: CASSKWPAGAAMNTGELFF
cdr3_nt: TGTGCCAGCAGCAAGTGGCCAGCGGGGGCCGCGATGAACACCGGGGAGCTGTTTTTT

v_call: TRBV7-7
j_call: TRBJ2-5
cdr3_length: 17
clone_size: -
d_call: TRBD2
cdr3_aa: CASSSFGLAGGKETQYF
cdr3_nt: TGTGCCAGCAGCTCCTTCGGACTGGCGGGGGGCAAAGAGACCCAGTACTTC

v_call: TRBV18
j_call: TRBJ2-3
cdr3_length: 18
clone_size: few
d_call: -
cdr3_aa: CASSHMGQGVKNTDTQYF
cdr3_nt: TGTGCCAGCTCACACATGGGCCAAGGGGTTAAAAACACAGATACGCAGTATTTT

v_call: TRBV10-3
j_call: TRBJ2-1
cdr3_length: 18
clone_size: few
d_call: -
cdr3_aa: CAICVGGGGGLEYNEQFF
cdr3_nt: TGTGCCATCTGTGTAGGGGGTGGCGGGGGCCTAGAGTACAATGAGCAGTTCTTC